The rows below give T cell receptor beta chains drawn from one sample of a study of blood T cell repertoires in COVID-19. Clones were sequenced by immunoSEQ multiplex PCR, and TCRdb holds only the in-frame ones, with some missing. The top ten hold under 3% of the sample, which has under 200,000 clones, over 70% seen once. The sample comprised peripheral blood. The receptors were sampled from a woman in her fifties or sixties with acute or convalescent COVID-19. The CDR3 runs from the conserved cysteine through the conserved F or W. The D gene is left open where the match is weak. Size is stated for part of the rows, as once, few or many counts, or as a class when the clone is expanded.

CDR3: CASRGLGGYEQYF
DNA: TGTGCCAGCAGGGGGTTAGGGGGCTACGAGCAGTACTTC
size: once
J: TRBJ2-7
V: TRBV2
D: .

CDR3: CASSHRINTEAFF
DNA: TGTGCCAGCAGCCATCGTATAAACACTGAAGCTTTCTTT
size: .
J: TRBJ1-1
V: TRBV3-1/TRBV3-2
D: .

CDR3: CASSPAGNYGYTF
DNA: TGTGCCAGTAGCCCAGCGGGTAACTATGGCTACACCTTC
size: .
J: TRBJ1-2
V: TRBV19
D: .

CDR3: CASSPGLAVDEQFF
DNA: TGTGCCAGCTCACCAGGTCTAGCGGTGGATGAGCAGTTCTTC
size: .
J: TRBJ2-1
V: TRBV18
D: TRBD2

CDR3: CASSLDPTGNNSPLHF
DNA: TGTGCCAGCAGCTTAGACCCGACAGGGAATAATTCACCCCTCCACTTT
size: .
J: TRBJ1-6
V: TRBV7-9
D: TRBD1

CDR3: CASSQGQPQHF
DNA: TGTGCCAGCAGTCAGGGACAGCCCCAGCATTTT
size: .
J: TRBJ1-5
V: TRBV6-2/TRBV6-3
D: .

CDR3: CAISPGLAGGIRNEQFF
DNA: TGTGCCATCAGTCCGGGACTAGCGGGGGGGATTAGGAATGAGCAGTTCTTC
size: .
J: TRBJ2-1
V: TRBV10-3
D: TRBD2

CDR3: CASSIRTENTEAFF
DNA: TGTGCCAGTAGTATCCGGACAGAGAACACTGAAGCTTTCTTT
size: .
J: TRBJ1-1
V: TRBV19
D: .

CDR3: CASSVGGLGNGYTF
DNA: TGTGCCAGCAGCGTAGGGGGCCTCGGCAATGGCTACACCTTC
size: .
J: TRBJ1-2
V: TRBV9
D: .

CDR3: CASSQGLGANQPQHF
DNA: TGTGCCAGCAGCCAAGGGTTGGGGGCGAATCAGCCCCAGCATTTT
size: .
J: TRBJ1-5
V: TRBV4-2
D: .

CDR3: CASSYPLAGGPFSSYNEQFF
DNA: TGTGCCAGCAGTTACCCCCTAGCGGGGGGCCCTTTTAGCTCCTACAATGAGCAGTTCTTC
size: .
J: TRBJ2-1
V: TRBV6-2/TRBV6-3
D: TRBD2

CDR3: CASSPFGGPNGYTF
DNA: TGCGCCAGCAGCCCGTTCGGGGGACCCAATGGCTACACCTTC
size: .
J: TRBJ1-2
V: TRBV5-1
D: .

CDR3: CASSSGPGQGFF
DNA: TGTGCCAGCAGCTCGGGACCGGGACAGGGTTTCTTT
size: .
J: TRBJ1-1
V: TRBV7-2
D: TRBD1

CDR3: CASSPEKEAGLFF
DNA: TGTGCCAGCTCCCCAGAGAAGGAGGCAGGACTGTTTTTT
size: .
J: TRBJ1-4
V: TRBV18
D: .

CDR3: CASSFPSTEAFF
DNA: TGTGCCAGCAGCTTCCCCAGCACTGAAGCTTTCTTT
size: .
J: TRBJ1-1
V: TRBV13
D: .

CDR3: CASSYSRQGNYGYTF
DNA: TGTGCCAGCAGTTACTCGCGGCAGGGCAACTATGGCTACACCTTC
size: .
J: TRBJ1-2
V: TRBV6-2/TRBV6-3
D: .

CDR3: CASTGTSGVSSYNEQFF
DNA: TGTGCCAGTACCGGGACTAGCGGGGTTAGCTCCTACAATGAGCAGTTCTTC
size: once
J: TRBJ2-1
V: TRBV19
D: TRBD2

CDR3: CASSLRVGSANTGELFF
DNA: TGTGCCAGCAGCCTCCGAGTCGGCAGCGCGAACACCGGGGAGCTGTTTTTT
size: .
J: TRBJ2-2
V: TRBV7-2
D: .

CDR3: CASSLATVDGYTF
DNA: TGCGCCAGCAGCTTGGCCACGGTGGATGGCTACACCTTC
size: .
J: TRBJ1-2
V: TRBV5-1
D: .